The clone carrying this T cell receptor beta chain was counted ten times or more. Its antigen is still unknown. These data originate in a study of CD8 T cells in ankylosing spondylitis. V trimming: 5 bases; J trimming: 10 bases; junction bases outside the gene matches: 13. This CDR3 region has 15 residues. In germline, CDR1 is SGHVS, CDR2 FQNEAQ. Quantitative barcoded 5'-RACE was used to prepare TCR beta libraries. TCRdb ran MiXCR on the 5' RACE reads and lists one entry per CDR3 protein. The table records about 100,000 distinct CDR3 sequences, around 24% of them present only once. Broader study findings: Enrichment of disease-linked clones was reportedly significant in matched ankylosing spondylitis synovial fluid. A TCR beta motif of eight or nine highly homologous variants seemed to mark ankylosing spondylitis blood. Earlier reports found some motif variants in synovial fluid and blood in reactive arthritis.

The sample comprised synovial fluid, either unsorted or a sorted T cell fraction (not recorded which). This receptor was identified in a male donor with ankylosing spondylitis. V and J are TRBV7-8 and TRBJ2-1; the match to TRBD2 covers 8 bases. CDR3 nucleotides: TGTGCCAGCAGCCCCGGGGGGGCGGAGTCTTCGGAGCAGTTCTTC. It is translated as CASSPGGAESSEQFF.